This T cell receptor (beta chain) appears in the sequencing data of a study of lymphopenia after photon versus proton radiotherapy. The protocol was immunoSEQ multiplex PCR, while the TCRdb copy is restricted to in-frame clones and leaves out a portion. The repertoire consists of 60,000 or so clones, with about 90% occurring once and the leading ten covering 9.5% to 15%. The CDR3 length is 14 residues. Trimming removed 0 bases at V and 5 bases at J, with 11 bases between. The V gene's germline CDR1 is SGHRS and CDR2 YFSETQ. The chain has TRBV5-1 and TRBJ1-1; D not certain. Sequencing used peripheral blood, obtained from a patient treated with proton-based radiotherapy. This clonotype originated in a man older than 75 with esophageal cancer. CDR3 DNA sequence: TGCGCCAGCAGCTTGGCCGGCCCGACAACTGAAGCTTTCTTT. It specifies CASSLAGPTTEAFF. Looking up the rest from reference TRBV5-1 and TRBJ1-1 gives the full variable domain: KAGVTQTPRYLIKTRGQQVTLSCSPISGHRSVSWYQQTPGQGLQFLFEYFSETQRNKGNFPGRFSGRQFSNSRSEMNVSTLELGDSALYLCASSLAGPTTEAFFGQGTRLTVV.